This T cell receptor (beta chain) is from a study of T cell changes during pregnancy in multiple sclerosis. Sequenced by immunoSEQ multiplex PCR; TCRdb stores in-frame clones only, minus some. This sample has about 56,000 clones, with roughly nine tenths found just once. CDR3 length: 17 residues. J lost 4 bases, V lost 0 bases, and 9 bases had no gene match. Germline CDR1 SGHRS, CDR2 YFSETQ. The receptor's source is a female donor with multiple sclerosis, enrolled in a pregnancy study. This material consisted of CD4+ T cells from peripheral blood mononuclear cells, taken in the third trimester of pregnancy. The gene calls are TRBV5-1 and TRBJ2-2; 7 nucleotides agree with TRBD1. The CDR3 DNA reads TGCGCCAGCAGCTTGGGTACGGGCCCAGGGGGCACCGGGGAGCTGTTTTTT. Translating it yields CASSLGTGPGGTGELFF.